One sample yielded the 7 T cell receptor beta chains listed below, sequenced in a study of T cell responses to AZD1222 COVID-19 vaccine. Only in-frame clones appear in the TCRdb table, and some are missing; sequencing was by immunoSEQ multiplex PCR. The data hold tens of thousands of clones, with 86% observed a single time. Sequenced material: peripheral blood, taken on day 0 of AZD1222 vaccination. The receptors were gathered from an adult in good health.

The rearrangement links TRBV18 to TRBJ2-3; perhaps TRBD1 as D (5 bases). The germline V gene encodes CDR1 KGHSH and CDR2 LQKENI. This CDR3 has 15 residues. V dropped 3 bases and J dropped 0 bases, with 10 bases sitting between them. CDR3 nucleotides: TGTGCCAGCTCACCTGCCAGGGCTAGCACAGATACGCAGTATTTT. Translation: CASSPARASTDTQYF.

This chain joins TRBV7-2 and TRBJ1-2, with 8 bases identical to TRBD1. The CDR3 length is 16 residues. V was pared by 1 base and J by 7 bases, with 11 bases of the junction left unmatched. Germline CDR1 is SGHTA and CDR2 is FQGNSA. CDR3 in DNA: TGTGCCAGCAGCTTAGGGGGAAGTGGGGGACAGGCTGGCTACACCTTC. Its translation is CASSLGGSGGQAGYTF.

This chain links TRBV5-4 with TRBJ2-3, with 9 bases fitting TRBD2. This CDR3 has 17 residues. The germline V gene encodes CDR1 SGHNT and CDR2 YYREEE (reference sequence). V shed 0 bases and J 2 bases; nucleotides not matched to a gene: 7. The CDR3 protein is CASSLGLAGIITDTQYF. CDR3 DNA: TGTGCCAGCAGCTTGGGGCTAGCGGGGATTATCACAGATACGCAGTATTTT. Drawing the rest from reference TRBV5-4 and TRBJ2-3, the complete variable domain is ETGVTQSPTHLIKTRGQQVTLRCSSQSGHNTVSWYQQALGQGPQFIFQYYREEENGRGNFPPRFSGLQFPNYSSELNVNALELDDSALYLCASSLGLAGIITDTQYFGPGTRLTVL.

This chain connects TRBV5-5 to TRBJ1-5; D is uncertain. The CDR3 is 15 residues long. Germline CDR1 and CDR2: SGHKS and YYEKEE (reference sequence). Trimming left V 3 bases short and J 0 bases short, with 10 bases between. The CDR3: CASSSGPYSNQPQHF. For the CDR3, the DNA is TGTGCCAGCAGCTCCGGCCCTTATAGCAATCAGCCCCAGCATTTT. Complete variable domain (other parts from reference TRBV5-5 and TRBJ1-5): DAGVTQSPTHLIKTRGQQVTLRCSPISGHKSVSWYQQVLGQGPQFIFQYYEKEERGRGNFPDRFSARQFPNYSSELNVNALLLGDSALYLCASSSGPYSNQPQHFGDGTRLSIL.

V gene TRBV7-2 combines with J gene TRBJ1-1, with D possibly being TRBD1 (5 bases). This CDR3 region has 16 residues. Germline loops: CDR1 SGHTA, CDR2 FQGNSA. Trimming shortened V by 0 bases and J by 7 bases, and 18 bases separated the two germline ends. CDR3 in DNA: TGTGCCAGCAGCTTAGCCGGGAGGGGTTTGAGTGGTGAAGCTTTCTTT. Translated: CASSLAGRGLSGEAFF.

The chain couples TRBV29-1 to TRBJ1-1; D might be TRBD1 (5 bases). Germline V lookup: CDR1 SQVTM, CDR2 ANQGSEA. V was shortened by 6 bases and J by 3 bases, with 14 bases between the two germline ends. The CDR3 spans 13 residues. The CDR3 DNA reads TGCAGCGTCAGCGGGACGGACTACACTGAAGCTTTCTTT. The encoded protein is CSVSGTDYTEAFF.

The chain is built from TRBV9 and TRBJ2-4, with a possible D match to TRBD1 (6 bases). Trimming shortened V by 7 bases and J by 8 bases, and 22 bases separated the two germline ends. The CDR3 is 15 residues long. The germline gives CDR1 SGDLS, CDR2 YYNGEE. The DNA of the CDR3 is TGTGCCAGCCAAGAAACAGGGTCCCCCGGGGACATTCAGTACTTC. Translation: CASQETGSPGDIQYF.